This TCR beta chain was profiled in a study of CD8 T cells in Susac syndrome. Study-level information: Blood was drawn from Susac syndrome patients while they were therapy-naive, on corticosteroids, or on intravenous immunoglobulin alone.

TEMRA cells were FACS-enriched, with CD8+ and CD4+ T cells isolated negatively. General study findings and limits: Among people with Susac, CD8+ clonal expansion was greatest in TEMRA cells and active patients.

It was with random hexamers that roughly 0.45 to 1 ug RNA was reverse transcribed. immunoSEQ multiplex PCR amplified TCR beta CDR3 across 54 Vbeta, 13 Jbeta. TCRdb recomputed calls from the immunoSEQ multiplex PCR reads with MiXCR, one row per CDR3 protein. The repertoire holds 75,000 to 80,000 distinct CDR3 sequences, with approximately 94% as singletons. V gave up 0 bases and J gave up 1 base, with 8 bases separating them. CDR3 length equals 15 residues. As regards this clonotype: Antigen: not known.

The sample comprised CD8+ T cells from PBMCs. The clonotype originates from a human donor with Susac syndrome. The chain couples TRBV23-1 to TRBJ2-3; D is possibly TRBD2 (6 bases). TRBV23-1 is treated as an ORF (open reading frame) with a function not yet certain. The CDR3 protein is CASSQSTGGTDTQYF. The CDR3, as DNA: TGCGCCAGCAGTCAATCGACGGGGGGCACAGATACGCAGTATTTT.